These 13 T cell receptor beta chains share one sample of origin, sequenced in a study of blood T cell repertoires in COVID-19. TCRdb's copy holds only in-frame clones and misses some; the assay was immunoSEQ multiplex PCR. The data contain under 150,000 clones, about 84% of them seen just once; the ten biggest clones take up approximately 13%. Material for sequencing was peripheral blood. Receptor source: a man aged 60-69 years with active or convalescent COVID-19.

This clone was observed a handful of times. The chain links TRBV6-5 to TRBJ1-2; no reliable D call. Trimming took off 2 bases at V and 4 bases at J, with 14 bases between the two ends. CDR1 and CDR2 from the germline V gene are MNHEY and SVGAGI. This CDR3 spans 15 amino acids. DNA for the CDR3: TGTGCCAGCAGTTACGGAGACCGTCCGGGCTATGGCTACACCTTC. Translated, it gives CASSYGDRPGYGYTF.

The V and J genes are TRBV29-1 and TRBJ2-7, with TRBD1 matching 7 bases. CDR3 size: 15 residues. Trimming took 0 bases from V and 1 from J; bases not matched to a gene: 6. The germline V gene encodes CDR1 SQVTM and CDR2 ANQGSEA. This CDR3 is CSVEDDRVPSYEQYF. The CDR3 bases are TGCAGCGTTGAAGATGACAGGGTCCCTTCCTACGAGCAGTACTTC.

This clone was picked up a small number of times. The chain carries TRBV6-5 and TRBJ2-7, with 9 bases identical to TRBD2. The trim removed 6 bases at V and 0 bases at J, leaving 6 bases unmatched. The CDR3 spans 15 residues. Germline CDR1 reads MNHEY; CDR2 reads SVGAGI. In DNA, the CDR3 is TGTGCCAGCAGGCCTAGCGGGGCGAGCTCCTACGAGCAGTACTTC. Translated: CASRPSGASSYEQYF.

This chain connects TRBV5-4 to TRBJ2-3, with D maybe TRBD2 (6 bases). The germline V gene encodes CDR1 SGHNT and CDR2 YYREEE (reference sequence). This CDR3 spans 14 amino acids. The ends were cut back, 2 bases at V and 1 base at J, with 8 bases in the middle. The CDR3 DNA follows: TGTGCCAGCAGCTTCTCTAGCGGCACAGATACGCAGTATTTT. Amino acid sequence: CASSFSSGTDTQYF.

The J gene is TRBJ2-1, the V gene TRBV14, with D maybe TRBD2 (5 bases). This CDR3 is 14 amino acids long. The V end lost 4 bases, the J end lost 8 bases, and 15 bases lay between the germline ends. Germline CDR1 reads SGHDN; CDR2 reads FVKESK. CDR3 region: CASSPRLISDEQFF. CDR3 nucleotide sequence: TGTGCCAGCAGCCCCCGACTAATAAGCGATGAGCAGTTCTTC.

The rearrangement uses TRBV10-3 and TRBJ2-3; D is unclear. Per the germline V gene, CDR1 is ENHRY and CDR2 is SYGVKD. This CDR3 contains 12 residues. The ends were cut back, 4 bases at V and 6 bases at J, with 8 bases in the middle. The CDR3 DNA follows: TGTGCCATCAGTGGCCCGGTGGATACGCAGTATTTT. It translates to CAISGPVDTQYF.

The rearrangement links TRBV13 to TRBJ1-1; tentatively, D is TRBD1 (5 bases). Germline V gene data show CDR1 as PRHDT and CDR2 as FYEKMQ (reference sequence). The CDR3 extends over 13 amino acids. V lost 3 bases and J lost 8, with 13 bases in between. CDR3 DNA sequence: TGTGCCAGCAGCTTCGGACACCGGGGGGAAGCTTTCTTT. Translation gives CASSFGHRGEAFF.

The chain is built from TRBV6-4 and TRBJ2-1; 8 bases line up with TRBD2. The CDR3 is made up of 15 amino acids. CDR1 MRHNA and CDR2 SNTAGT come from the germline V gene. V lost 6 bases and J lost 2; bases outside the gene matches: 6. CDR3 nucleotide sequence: TGTGCCAGCAGCCAACGGGGGGGCCCCTACAATGAGCAGTTCTTC. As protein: CASSQRGGPYNEQFF.

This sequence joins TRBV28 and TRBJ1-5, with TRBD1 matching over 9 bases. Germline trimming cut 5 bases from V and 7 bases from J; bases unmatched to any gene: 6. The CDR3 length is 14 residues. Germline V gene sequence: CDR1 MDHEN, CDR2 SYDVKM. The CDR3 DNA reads TGTGCCAGCAGTACACAGGGGGCTGGGCAGCCCCAGCATTTT. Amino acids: CASSTQGAGQPQHF.

The CDR3 DNA is TGTGCCAGCAGCCCTGTGCGGGTAGGAGGCTACACCTTC. It translates to CASSPVRVGGYTF. The chain couples TRBV11-2 to TRBJ1-2; D is undetermined. The germline V and J ends were trimmed by 5 bases and 8 bases, with 15 bases remaining between them. Germline lookup yields CDR1 SGHAT and CDR2 FQNNGV. This CDR3 is built from 13 residues.

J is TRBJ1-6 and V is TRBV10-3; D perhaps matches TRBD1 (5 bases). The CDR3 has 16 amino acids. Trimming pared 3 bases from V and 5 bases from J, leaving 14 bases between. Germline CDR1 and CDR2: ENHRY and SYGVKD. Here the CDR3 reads CAISDSGRGDNSPLHF. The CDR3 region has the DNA TGTGCCATCAGTGATTCTGGCCGGGGGGATAATTCACCCCTCCACTTT.

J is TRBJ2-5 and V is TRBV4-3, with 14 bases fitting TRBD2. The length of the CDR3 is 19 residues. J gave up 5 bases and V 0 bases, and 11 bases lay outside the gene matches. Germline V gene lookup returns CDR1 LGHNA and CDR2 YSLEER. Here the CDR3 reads CASSQDTWGLAGDRETQYF. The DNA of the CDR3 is TGCGCCAGCAGCCAAGACACCTGGGGACTAGCGGGAGATAGGGAGACCCAGTACTTC.

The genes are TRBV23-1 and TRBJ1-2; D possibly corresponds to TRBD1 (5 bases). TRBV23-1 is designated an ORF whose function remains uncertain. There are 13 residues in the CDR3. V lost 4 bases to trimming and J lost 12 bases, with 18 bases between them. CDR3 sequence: CASSLLAGGPHTF. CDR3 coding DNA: TGCGCCAGCAGTCTCTTGGCGGGGGGACCCCACACCTTC.